A selection of T cell receptor beta chains follows, all from one sample in a study of blood T cell repertoires in COVID-19. Sequencing was performed with immunoSEQ multiplex PCR; in TCRdb, only in-frame clones are kept and a portion is missing. The table lists about 360,000 clones, approximately 86% of them singletons. Source material: peripheral blood. All receptors derive from a woman aged 55 to 70 with COVID-19, enrolled during active disease. CDR3s include the opening cysteine and the closing phenylalanine or tryptophan. A D gene is named only where the DNA matches it firmly. The size entry is marked missing in some rows and otherwise reads once, few, many or a size class.

D: TRBD2; J: TRBJ2-7; size: few; V: TRBV7-2; CDR3: CASSLLRGGKQYF; DNA: TGTGCCAGCAGCTTATTGAGGGGAGGGAAGCAGTACTTC
D: TRBD1; J: TRBJ2-7; size: -; V: TRBV18; CDR3: CASSQGQLYEQYF; DNA: TGTGCCAGCTCACAGGGACAGCTCTACGAGCAGTACTTC
D: -; J: TRBJ2-1; size: -; V: TRBV21-1; CDR3: CASSTPEDSYNEQFF; DNA: TGTGCCAGCAGCACCCCAGAGGACTCCTACAATGAGCAGTTCTTC
D: -; J: TRBJ2-5; size: once; V: TRBV20-1; CDR3: CSGRRETQYF; DNA: TGCAGTGGCCGGCGGGAGACCCAGTACTTC
D: TRBD1; J: TRBJ1-2; size: -; V: TRBV19; CDR3: CASSTHRGGYTF; DNA: TGTGCCAGTAGTACCCACAGGGGTGGCTACACCTTC
D: -; J: TRBJ1-3; size: -; V: TRBV5-4; CDR3: CASSFTGGSGNTIYF; DNA: TGTGCCAGCAGCTTTACGGGGGGATCGGGAAACACCATATATTTT
D: TRBD1; J: TRBJ1-1; size: -; V: TRBV6-2/TRBV6-3; CDR3: CASSPGQLNTEAFF; DNA: TGTGCCAGCAGCCCGGGACAGCTAAACACTGAAGCTTTCTTT
D: TRBD1; J: TRBJ2-5; size: -; V: TRBV12-5; CDR3: CASGLVLRGQGWEETQYF; DNA: TGTGCTAGTGGTTTGGTACTTCGGGGACAGGGGTGGGAAGAGACCCAGTACTTC
D: -; J: TRBJ2-2; size: -; V: TRBV5-4; CDR3: CASSRDSPIGELFF; DNA: TGTGCCAGCAGCCGGGACTCCCCAATCGGGGAGCTGTTTTTT
D: -; J: TRBJ1-1; size: -; V: TRBV5-1; CDR3: CASSGTEGGGTEAFF; DNA: TGCGCCAGCAGCGGTACGGAGGGTGGAGGCACTGAAGCTTTCTTT
D: TRBD2; J: TRBJ2-7; size: -; V: TRBV11-2; CDR3: CASSLVGGGAQDEQYF; DNA: TGTGCCAGCAGCTTAGTTGGCGGGGGGGCCCAGGACGAGCAGTACTTC
D: -; J: TRBJ2-5; size: -; V: TRBV12-3/TRBV12-4; CDR3: CASSPDYQETQYF; DNA: TGTGCCAGCAGCCCCGACTATCAAGAGACCCAGTACTTC
D: -; J: TRBJ1-1; size: once; V: TRBV7-6; CDR3: CASSLVRNRNTEAFF; DNA: TGTGCCAGCAGCTTAGTGCGGAATAGGAACACTGAAGCTTTCTTT
D: -; J: TRBJ1-2; size: -; V: TRBV5-4; CDR3: CASSSEYAEGYTF; DNA: TGTGCCAGCAGCTCGGAGTATGCTGAGGGCTACACCTTC